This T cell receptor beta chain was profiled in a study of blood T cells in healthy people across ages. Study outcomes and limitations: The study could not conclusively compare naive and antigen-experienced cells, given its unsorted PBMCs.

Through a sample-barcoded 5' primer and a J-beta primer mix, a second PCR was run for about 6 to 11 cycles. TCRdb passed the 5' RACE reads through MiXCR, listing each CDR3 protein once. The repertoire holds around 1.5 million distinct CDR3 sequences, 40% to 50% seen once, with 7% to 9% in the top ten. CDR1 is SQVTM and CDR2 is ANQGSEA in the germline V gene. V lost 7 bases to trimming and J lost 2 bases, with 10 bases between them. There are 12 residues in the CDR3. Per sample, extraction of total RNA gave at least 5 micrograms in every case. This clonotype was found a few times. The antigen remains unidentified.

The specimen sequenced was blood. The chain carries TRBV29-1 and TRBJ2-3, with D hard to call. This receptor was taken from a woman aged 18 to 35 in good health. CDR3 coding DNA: TGCAGCGGTCGACCCTCCACAGATACGCAGTATTTT. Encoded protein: CSGRPSTDTQYF.